These 20 T cell receptor delta chains came from one sample sequenced in a study of Vδ1+ human thymocytes. The template was reverse-transcribed extracted RNA. Multiplex PCR used pooled V-gene forward primers and a constant-region reverse primer to amplify CDR3s. TCRdb re-called clones from the multiplex PCR reads using CATT. The sample carries about 75,000 delta-chain clones, about 35% recorded once. Regarding the study as a whole: Thymic TRG and TRD repertoires appeared highly polyclonal, with Gaussian CDR3 length distributions.

Their target antigens are unknown. Sequenced input: Vdelta1+ gamma-delta thymocytes from the thymus. Subset defined: FACS-sorted CD3+ TCRalphabeta- TCRVdelta1+ TCRVdelta2- thymocytes. Receptor source: a boy younger than two who had congenital heart surgery.

The rearrangement joins TRDV1 to TRDJ1; 10 bases fit TRDD3. Germline trimming cut 0 bases from V and 1 base from J; bases unmatched to any gene: 14. CDR3 length equals 20 residues. Germline CDR1 reads TSWWSYY; CDR2 reads QGS. The CDR3 sequence is CALGELGWGILKFCTDKLIF. Here the CDR3 DNA reads TGTGCTCTTGGGGAACTTGGGTGGGGGATACTTAAGTTTTGCACCGATAAACTCATCTTT.

This clone was counted between two and nine times. Within the sample, other DNA sequences also encode this same CDR3. The rearrangement joins TRDV1 to TRDJ1, with 7 bases fitting TRDD3. The CDR3 runs to 17 residues. In germline, CDR1 is TSWWSYY, CDR2 QGS. Trimming at V came to 3 bases and at J to 11 bases, leaving 21 bases not matched to a gene. The CDR3 sequence: CALGDPLGGWGPISLIF. The CDR3 DNA follows: TGTGCTCTTGGGGATCCCCTCGGAGGCTGGGGGCCCATATCCCTCATCTTT.

The chain combines TRDV1 with TRDJ1; 8 bases fit TRDD3. Germline V gives CDR1 TSWWSYY, CDR2 QGS. V lost 5 bases to trimming and J lost 4 bases; unmatched junction nucleotides: 21. The CDR3 is 19 amino acids. CDR3 DNA: TGTGCTCTTGGGTCCCTTAGGGCTGCTTTACTGGGGGCCTTCGATAAACTCATCTTT. Its protein is CALGSLRAALLGAFDKLIF.

This clone was picked up a small number of times. The chain joins TRDV1 to TRDJ1; perhaps D is TRDD2 or TRDD3 (5 bases each). Looked up from germline, CDR1 is TSWWSYY and CDR2 is QGS. V was pared by 3 bases and J by 4 bases, with 18 bases between. The CDR3 totals 16 residues. The CDR3 is CALGDPFLSGGDKLIF. DNA of the CDR3: TGTGCTCTTGGGGATCCATTCCTGAGCGGGGGCGATAAACTCATCTTT.

This clone was detected only a few times. This chain links TRDV1 with TRDJ1; TRDD3 matches 8 bases. The V gene's germline CDR1 is TSWWSYY and CDR2 QGS. The CDR3 runs to 18 residues. Trimming cost V 0 bases and J 3 bases; bases outside gene matches: 12. The CDR3 DNA reads as TGTGCTCTTGGGGAACTAATCGTAAGACTGGGGGCCGCCGATAAACTCATCTTT. Its translation: CALGELIVRLGAADKLIF.

The chain couples TRDV1 to TRDJ1; D is perhaps TRDD1 (6 bases). Per the germline V gene, CDR1 is TSWWSYY and CDR2 is QGS. Trimming took 2 bases from V and 2 from J, leaving 12 bases between them. The CDR3 has 15 amino acids. CDR3 sequence: CALGELGNNTDKLIF. The CDR3 DNA is TGTGCTCTTGGGGAATTGGGAAATAATACCGATAAACTCATCTTT.

The chain uses TRDV1 and TRDJ1; a weak D match, TRDD2 (5 bases). The germline gives CDR1 TSWWSYY, CDR2 QGS. This CDR3 contains 20 residues. V was trimmed by 4 bases and J by 3 bases, leaving 30 bases between them. The CDR3 protein is CALGAPPPTSDVHVADKLIF. The CDR3 coding sequence is TGTGCTCTTGGGGCTCCTCCCCCGACTTCCGATGTACATGTCGCCGATAAACTCATCTTT.

J is TRDJ1 and V is TRDV1; D unresolved. Germline V gene lookup returns CDR1 TSWWSYY and CDR2 QGS. Trimming took 0 bases from V and 7 from J, leaving 21 bases between them. The CDR3 sequence is 17 residues long. CDR3 region: CALGELGPNPVPSKLIF. The CDR3 bases are TGTGCTCTTGGGGAACTTGGGCCGAACCCCGTGCCGTCTAAACTCATCTTT.

The rearrangement links TRDV1 to TRDJ1, with TRDD2 matching 7 bases. The V gene end was trimmed by 4 bases and the J gene end by 1 base; junction bases not matched to a gene: 33. The CDR3 contains 24 residues. Looked up from germline, CDR1 is TSWWSYY and CDR2 is QGS. CDR3 residues: CALGGTRRPSSYGGPKEVTDKLIF. CDR3 DNA sequence: TGTGCTCTTGGGGGGACAAGACGGCCTTCCTCCTACGGGGGCCCCAAAGAGGTCACCGATAAACTCATCTTT.

There are a few counts of this clone. The chain recombines TRDV1 with TRDJ1; 11 bases are shared with TRDD3. V lost 5 bases to trimming and J lost 2 bases; unmatched junction nucleotides: 37. The CDR3 totals 26 residues. The V gene's germline CDR1 is TSWWSYY and CDR2 QGS. The CDR3 loop is CALGTHPVSFLRYPGDGGYGTDKLIF. The CDR3 coding sequence is TGTGCTCTTGGGACCCACCCGGTCTCCTTCCTTCGTTACCCGGGGGATGGGGGATACGGGACCGATAAACTCATCTTT.

On this clone: A much bigger clone sits one base away, suggesting this may be a read error. The genes are TRDV2 and TRDJ1; D unresolved. Per germline, CDR1 GEAIGNYY and CDR2 EKD. V was shortened by 7 bases and J by 0 bases, with 14 bases between the two germline ends. This CDR3 has 14 residues. CDR3 coding DNA: TGTGCCTGCCCCCACCCCAAGTACACCGATAAACTCATCTTT. This translates into CACPHPKYTDKLIF.

Concerning this clone: The sample has other DNA sequences that encode this CDR3 too. J is TRDJ1 and V is TRDV1; 9 nucleotides align to TRDD3. V shed 5 bases, J shed 0 bases, and the junction held 22 bases outside the gene matches. Germline V gene sequence: CDR1 TSWWSYY, CDR2 QGS. The CDR3 runs to 21 residues. CDR3 DNA: TGTGCTCTTGGGTCTGGCTCTACATCACTGGGGGAATGCTCGTACACCGATAAACTCATCTTT. It codes for CALGSGSTSLGECSYTDKLIF.

This clone was counted between two and nine times. J is TRDJ1 and V is TRDV1, with a tentative D call TRDD3 (5 bases). Germline values: CDR1 TSWWSYY, CDR2 QGS. Trimming shortened V by 1 base and J by 0 bases, and 18 bases separated the two germline ends. This CDR3 is 18 amino acids long. This chain's CDR3 is CALGEQHTGPPYTDKLIF. Here the CDR3 DNA reads TGTGCTCTTGGGGAACAACATACTGGACCTCCGTACACCGATAAACTCATCTTT.

This clone was detected only a few times. This sequence joins TRDV1 and TRDJ1; tentative D call: TRDD3 (5 bases). Germline V lookup: CDR1 TSWWSYY, CDR2 QGS. The CDR3 is 16 residues long. V was trimmed by 4 bases and J by 0 bases, leaving 15 bases between them. CDR3 sequence: CALGAPMGQYTDKLIF. The CDR3, as DNA: TGTGCTCTTGGGGCACCGATGGGGCAGTACACCGATAAACTCATCTTT.

This clone occurred a few times. V usage is TRDV1 and J usage is TRDJ1, with 9 bases that match TRDD3. V lost 8 bases and J lost 4; bases outside the gene matches: 20. The CDR3 is made up of 18 amino acids. The germline V gene has CDR1 TSWWSYY and CDR2 QGS. Here the CDR3 DNA reads TGTGCTCTTCTCAGGCGTCCCGTACTGGGGGACCCGCACGATAAACTCATCTTT. Its translation is CALLRRPVLGDPHDKLIF.

V is TRDV1 and J is TRDJ1; 12 bases line up with TRDD3. CDR3 size: 23 residues. J gave up 1 base and V 4 bases, and 25 bases lay outside the gene matches. Looked up from germline, CDR1 is TSWWSYY and CDR2 is QGS. CDR3 in amino acids: CALGVLFLFPSTGGYPSTDKLIF. The CDR3 DNA sequence: TGTGCTCTTGGGGTCCTATTCCTATTCCCCTCTACTGGGGGATACCCATCCACCGATAAACTCATCTTT.

This clone was observed a few times. This chain connects TRDV1 to TRDJ1, with 8 bases fitting TRDD3. V gave up 4 bases and J gave up 0 bases; unmatched junction bases: 37. This CDR3 has 26 residues. CDR1 and CDR2 (germline): TSWWSYY, QGS. The CDR3, as DNA: TGTGCTCTTGGGGCCCTATCCCTACGCCTTCCCCTATCCATACTGGGGGCCCACTCGTACACCGATAAACTCATCTTT. Protein sequence: CALGALSLRLPLSILGAHSYTDKLIF.

Remarks on this clone: Other nucleotide sequences from this sample produce the same CDR3. V gene TRDV1 combines with J gene TRDJ1, with D maybe TRDD2 (7 bases). Trimming removed 1 base at V and 8 bases at J, with 26 bases between. This CDR3 comprises 18 residues. Germline CDR1 TSWWSYY, CDR2 QGS. DNA for the CDR3: TGTGCTCTTGGGGAACCCCGTTCCTACTCAGGATACTCGGAAAAACTCATCTTT. Its translation is CALGEPRSYSGYSEKLIF.

This chain joins TRDV1 and TRDJ1; 9 nucleotides agree with TRDD3. This CDR3 has 20 residues. V lost 2 bases to trimming and J lost 0 bases; unmatched junction nucleotides: 16. In germline, CDR1 is TSWWSYY, CDR2 QGS. The CDR3 bases are TGTGCTCTTGGGGAAATGGGATTACGACTGGGGGACTCGTACACCGATAAACTCATCTTT. Protein: CALGEMGLRLGDSYTDKLIF.

The chain is built from TRDV1 and TRDJ1; TRDD3 aligns across 7 bases. V gave up 0 bases and J gave up 2 bases; unmatched junction bases: 18. CDR3 length equals 20 residues. Germline CDR1 reads TSWWSYY; CDR2 reads QGS. CDR3 coding DNA: TGTGCTCTTGGGGAACTACGTTCTTTCTGGGGGTCCCTTCGTACCGATAAACTCATCTTT. Protein product: CALGELRSFWGSLRTDKLIF.